The clone carrying this T cell receptor beta chain was detected many times. Its antigen is unknown. Germline-derived CDR1 and CDR2 are MNHNS and SASEGT. This CDR3 comprises 15 residues. Trimming stripped 7 bases from V and 4 bases from J, with 19 bases between. The entry originates in a study of T cells in Graves' hyperthyroidism and ophthalmopathy. It was RNA transcripts that yielded the amplified TCR beta CDR3 regions. The TCR CDR3 first-round RT-PCR relied on the HTBI primer set. Via MiXCR, TCRdb re-called the multiplex PCR reads, giving one row per CDR3 protein. The sample contains about 640,000 distinct CDR3 sequences, around 13% of which appear only once. Regarding the study as a whole: Most thyroid clonotypes with frequency above 0.001 were detected in blood.

The gene calls are TRBV6-1 and TRBJ2-5; D possibly corresponds to TRBD2 (5 bases). This receptor was obtained from a woman aged 50 to 60 with Graves' ophthalmopathy. The source material was blood. The CDR3 DNA reads as TGTGCCAGCACAACCACCGTACCAGGAGGAGAGACCCAGTACTTC. As protein: CASTTTVPGGETQYF.